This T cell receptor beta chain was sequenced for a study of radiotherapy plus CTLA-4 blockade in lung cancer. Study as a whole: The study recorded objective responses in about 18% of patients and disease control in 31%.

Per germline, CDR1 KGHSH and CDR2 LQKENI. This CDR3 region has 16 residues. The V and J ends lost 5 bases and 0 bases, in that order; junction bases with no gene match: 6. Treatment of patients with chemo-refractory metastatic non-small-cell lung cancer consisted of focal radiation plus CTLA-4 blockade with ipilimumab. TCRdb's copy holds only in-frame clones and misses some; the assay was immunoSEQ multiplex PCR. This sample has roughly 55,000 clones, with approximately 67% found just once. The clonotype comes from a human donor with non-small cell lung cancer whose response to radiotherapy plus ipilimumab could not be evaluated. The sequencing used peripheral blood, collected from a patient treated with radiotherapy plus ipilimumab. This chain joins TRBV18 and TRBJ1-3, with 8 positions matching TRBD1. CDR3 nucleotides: TGTGCCAGCTCAACCAGGACAGGGTCCTCTGGAAACACCATATATTTT. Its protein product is CASSTRTGSSGNTIYF.